These 18 T cell receptor beta chains share one sample of origin, sequenced in a study of Graves' ophthalmopathy and Graves' hyperthyroidism. RNA transcripts were the template, and TCR beta CDR3 regions were amplified from them. The library came from an HTBI-primed first-round RT-PCR and a second-round multiplex PCR. TCRdb passed the multiplex PCR reads through MiXCR, listing each CDR3 protein once. Among approximately 1.2 million distinct CDR3 sequences listed, 35% to 40% were seen once. Material for sequencing was peripheral blood or thyroid tissue (not recorded which). All receptors come from an adult man with Graves' hyperthyroidism.

This chain uses TRBV9 with TRBJ2-5; TRBD1 or TRBD2 may be the D gene (7 bases each). CDR3 length: 15 residues. Between the trimmed V and J ends, which lost 5 bases and 1 base, there was a span of 15 bases. Germline V gene data show CDR1 as SGDLS and CDR2 as YYNGEE. The CDR3 protein is CASSTQGGAQETQYF. For the CDR3, the DNA is TGTGCCAGCAGTACCCAGGGGGGGGCCCAAGAGACCCAGTACTTC.

This clonotype was detected once. This sequence joins TRBV20-1 and TRBJ1-1, with 12 bases fitting TRBD1. Trimming at V came to 6 bases and at J to 1 base, leaving 9 bases not matched to a gene. CDR1 is DFQATT and CDR2 is SNEGSKA in the germline V gene (reference sequence). This CDR3 comprises 16 residues. The CDR3 DNA reads TGCAGTGCGGGGGGACAGGGGGCGCGAGGGAACACTGAAGCTTTCTTT. Its translation: CSAGGQGARGNTEAFF.

This clonotype was counted at least ten times. The chain has TRBV20-1 and TRBJ1-4; D is unclear. Trimming shortened V by 4 bases and J by 3 bases, and 12 bases separated the two germline ends. CDR1 DFQATT and CDR2 SNEGSKA come from the germline V gene (reference sequence). The CDR3 covers 14 residues. DNA for the CDR3: TGCAGTGCTACACGACCTCGGGCTAATGAAAAACTGTTTTTT. Residues: CSATRPRANEKLFF.

This sequence joins TRBV7-3 and TRBJ1-2; TRBD1 aligns across 8 bases. Germline trimming cut 2 bases from V and 2 bases from J; bases unmatched to any gene: 10. CDR3 length equals 17 residues. From germline, CDR1 is SGHTA and CDR2 FQGTGA. The CDR3, as DNA: TGTGCCAGCAGCTTAGGTCTCCGGACAGGGTGGAACTATGGCTACACCTTC. Amino acids: CASSLGLRTGWNYGYTF. The variable domain in full, completed from reference TRBV7-3 and TRBJ1-2, reads GAGVSQTPSNKVTEKGKYVELRCDPISGHTALYWYRQSLGQGPEFLIYFQGTGAADDSGLPNDRFFAVRPEGSVSTLKIQRTERGDSAVYLCASSLGLRTGWNYGYTFGSGTRLTVV.

A single count supports this clonotype. The chain is built from TRBV29-1 and TRBJ2-1, with 12 bases matching TRBD2. The trim removed 6 bases at V and 9 bases at J, leaving 9 bases unmatched. Germline assignment: CDR1 SQVTM and CDR2 ANQGSEA. The CDR3 contains 14 residues. DNA for the CDR3: TGCAGCGTACGCGCGACTAGCGGGAGTAGTGAGCAGTTCTTC. Its translation is CSVRATSGSSEQFF.

This clonotype showed up many times. The chain is built from TRBV12-3 or TRBV12-4 and TRBJ1-5; D gene uncertain. This CDR3 region has 15 residues. Trimming cost V 4 bases and J 0 bases, with 10 bases left between them. CDR3 sequence reads: CASSSTEYSNQPQHF. The CDR3, as DNA: TGTGCCAGCAGTTCAACGGAATATAGCAATCAGCCCCAGCATTTT.

This clonotype occurred many times. This sequence joins TRBV12-3 or TRBV12-4 and TRBJ1-1; no clear D gene. Trimming stripped 1 base from V and 1 base from J, with 7 bases between. The CDR3 is 14 residues long. The CDR3 loop is CASSLEGGNTEAFF. The CDR3 DNA reads TGTGCCAGCAGTTTAGAAGGAGGGAACACTGAAGCTTTCTTT.

The chain carries TRBV7-2 and TRBJ2-7; the D gene is possibly TRBD1 (6 bases). Germline V CDR1 and CDR2: SGHTA, FQGNSA. V was clipped by 6 bases and J by 0 bases, with 21 bases between them. The CDR3 totals 17 residues. The CDR3 sequence is CASSTPRGRGSSYEQYF. The CDR3 bases are TGTGCCAGCAGTACTCCGAGGGGCAGGGGCAGCTCCTACGAGCAGTACTTC.

This clonotype came up many times. This chain links TRBV12-3 or TRBV12-4 with TRBJ2-7; D gene ambiguous. The CDR3 sequence is 13 residues long. Trimming took 7 bases from V and 1 from J, leaving 11 bases between them. CDR3 sequence reads: CASKGRQSYEQYF. The CDR3 coding sequence is TGTGCCAGCAAGGGTCGGCAGTCCTACGAGCAGTACTTC.

The genes are TRBV19 and TRBJ2-2; TRBD2 matches 7 bases. The junction had 6 bases not matched to a gene; V was cut back by 9 bases and J by 8 bases. Looked up from germline, CDR1 is LNHDA and CDR2 is SQIVND (reference sequence). CDR3 length: 12 residues. CDR3 loop: CASLGGSGELFF. For the CDR3, the DNA is TGTGCCAGCCTCGGGGGGTCGGGGGAGCTGTTTTTT.

The chain recombines TRBV7-2 with TRBJ1-1; D may be TRBD1 (6 bases). The CDR3 sequence is 15 residues long. Germline-derived CDR1 and CDR2 are SGHTA and FQGNSA. V lost 4 bases to trimming and J lost 4 bases, with 16 bases between them. The CDR3 here is CASSYPRGIPTEAFF. The CDR3 DNA reads as TGTGCCAGCAGCTACCCTAGGGGGATCCCCACTGAAGCTTTCTTT.

The chain links TRBV20-1 to TRBJ1-6; the D is unclear. The V end lost 0 bases, the J end lost 7 bases, and 16 bases lay between the germline ends. This CDR3 spans 16 amino acids. Germline CDR1 and CDR2: DFQATT and SNEGSKA (reference sequence). The CDR3 region has the DNA TGCAGTGCTAGAGATAAGTCCCGGGCGCGAAATTCACCCCTCCACTTT. Translation gives CSARDKSRARNSPLHF.

This chain joins TRBV20-1 and TRBJ1-1; weak D call: TRBD1 (6 bases). Germline V gene sequence: CDR1 DFQATT, CDR2 SNEGSKA (reference sequence). This CDR3 has 16 residues. V gave up 0 bases and J gave up 0 bases, with 14 bases separating them. Written as DNA, the CDR3 is TGCAGTGCTAGAGATGCCAGGGGCCCCATGAACACTGAAGCTTTCTTT. This translates into CSARDARGPMNTEAFF.

The chain has TRBV7-9 and TRBJ2-7; no firm D call. Trimming left V 6 bases short and J 3 bases short, with 33 bases between. The CDR3 extends over 20 amino acids. Germline assignment: CDR1 SEHNR and CDR2 FQNEAQ (reference sequence). The DNA of the CDR3 is TGTGCCAGCAGTTACTCGATTAGTCCGCGGAATGTGGACGCGGACTACGAGCAGTACTTC. Its translation is CASSYSISPRNVDADYEQYF.

This clonotype has ten or more counts. This chain connects TRBV15 to TRBJ2-2; no clear D. The germline V gene encodes CDR1 LNHNV and CDR2 YYDKDF (reference sequence). The V end was cut by 0 bases, the J end by 0 bases, with 14 bases between. This CDR3 has 18 amino acids. CDR3 protein: CATSRDPVVSANTGELFF. The CDR3 bases are TGTGCCACCAGCAGAGATCCAGTAGTAAGTGCGAACACCGGGGAGCTGTTTTTT.

V gene TRBV5-1 combines with J gene TRBJ1-1; 7 nucleotides line up with TRBD1. This CDR3 region has 14 residues. From germline, CDR1 is SGHRS and CDR2 YFSETQ. Trimming removed 4 bases from V and 1 base from J; junction bases left unmatched: 4. CDR3 DNA: TGCGCCAGCAGCCGGGACAGCTCGAACACTGAAGCTTTCTTT. It is translated as CASSRDSSNTEAFF.

This clonotype was seen more than once but under ten times. Possible read error: a much larger clone is one base away. This chain links TRBV9 with TRBJ1-3; D unresolved. Germline assignment: CDR1 SGDLS and CDR2 YYNGEE. This CDR3 has 13 amino acids. The CDR3 sequence: CASSGVGGNTTYF. CDR3 in DNA: TGTGCCAGCAGCGGCGTGGGAGGAAACACCACATATTTT.

This chain uses TRBV24-1 with TRBJ2-1; D is possibly TRBD1 (6 bases). V was clipped by 4 bases and J by 6 bases, with 15 bases between them. CDR1 KGHDR and CDR2 SFDVKD come from the germline V gene. The CDR3 consists of 15 residues. The CDR3 nucleotides are TGTGCCACCAGTGACCAGAGACAGGTGGTCAATGAGCAGTTCTTC. This encodes CATSDQRQVVNEQFF.